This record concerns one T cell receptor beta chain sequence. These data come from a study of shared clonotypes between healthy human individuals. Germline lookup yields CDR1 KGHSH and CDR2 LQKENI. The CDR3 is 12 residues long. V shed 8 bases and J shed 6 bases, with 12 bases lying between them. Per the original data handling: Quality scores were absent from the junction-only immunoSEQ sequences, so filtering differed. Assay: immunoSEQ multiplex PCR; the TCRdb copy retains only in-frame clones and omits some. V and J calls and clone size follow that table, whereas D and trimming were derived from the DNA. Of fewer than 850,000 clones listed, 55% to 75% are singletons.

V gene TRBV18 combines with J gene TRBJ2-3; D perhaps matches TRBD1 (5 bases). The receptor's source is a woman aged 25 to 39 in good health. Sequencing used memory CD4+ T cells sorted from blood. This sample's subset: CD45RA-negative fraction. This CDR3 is CASTPQADTQYF. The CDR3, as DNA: TGTGCCAGCACTCCACAGGCGGATACGCAGTATTTT.